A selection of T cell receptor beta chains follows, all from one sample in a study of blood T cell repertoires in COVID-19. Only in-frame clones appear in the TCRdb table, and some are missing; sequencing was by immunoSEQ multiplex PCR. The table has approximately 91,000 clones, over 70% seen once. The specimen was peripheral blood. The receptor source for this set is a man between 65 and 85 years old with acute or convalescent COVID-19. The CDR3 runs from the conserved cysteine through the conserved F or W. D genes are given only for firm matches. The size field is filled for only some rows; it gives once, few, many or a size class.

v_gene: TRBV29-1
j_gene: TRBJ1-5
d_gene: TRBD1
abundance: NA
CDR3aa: CSVRGQGNQPQHF
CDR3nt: TGCAGCGTTCGAGGACAGGGTAATCAGCCCCAGCATTTT

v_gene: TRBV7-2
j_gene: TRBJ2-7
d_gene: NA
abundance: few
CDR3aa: CASSQLQGSNEQYF
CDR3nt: TGTGCCAGCAGCCAATTACAGGGTTCAAACGAGCAGTACTTC

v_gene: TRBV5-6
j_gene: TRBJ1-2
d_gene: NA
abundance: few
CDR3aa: CASSKQGGYTF
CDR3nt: TGTGCCAGCAGCAAACAGGGCGGCTACACCTTC

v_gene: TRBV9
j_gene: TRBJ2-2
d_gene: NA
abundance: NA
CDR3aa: CASSVGISLAGTNTGELFF
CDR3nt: TGTGCCAGCAGCGTAGGGATTTCATTGGCGGGAACGAACACCGGGGAGCTGTTTTTT

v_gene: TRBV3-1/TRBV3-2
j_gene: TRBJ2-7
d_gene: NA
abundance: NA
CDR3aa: CASSRVTGALGNEQYF
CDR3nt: TGTGCCAGCAGCCGAGTTACGGGAGCGCTAGGCAACGAGCAGTACTTC

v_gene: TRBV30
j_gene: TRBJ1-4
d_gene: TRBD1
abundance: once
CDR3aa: CAWRPDRPNEKLFF
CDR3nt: TGTGCCTGGCGACCGGACAGGCCGAATGAAAAACTGTTTTTT

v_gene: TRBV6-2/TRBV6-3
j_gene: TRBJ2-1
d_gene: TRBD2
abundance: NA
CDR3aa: CASSYSELAGGSYNEQFF
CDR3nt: TGTGCCAGCAGTTACTCGGAACTAGCGGGAGGCTCTTACAATGAGCAGTTCTTC

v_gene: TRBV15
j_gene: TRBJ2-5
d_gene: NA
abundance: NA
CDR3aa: CATSRPLGGGETQYF
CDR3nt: TGTGCCACCAGCAGACCCTTAGGGGGGGGAGAGACCCAGTACTTC

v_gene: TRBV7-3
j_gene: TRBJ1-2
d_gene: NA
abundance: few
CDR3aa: CASSLTPRAGPTGYTF
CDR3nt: TGTGCCAGCAGCTTAACCCCCCGCGCAGGGCCCACCGGCTACACCTTC

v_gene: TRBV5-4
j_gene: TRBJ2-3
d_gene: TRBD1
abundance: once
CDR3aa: CASSPGQGGDTQYF
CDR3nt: TGTGCCAGCAGCCCCGGACAGGGCGGAGATACGCAGTATTTT

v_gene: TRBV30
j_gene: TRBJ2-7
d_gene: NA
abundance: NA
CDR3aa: CAWSVPGIDYEQYF
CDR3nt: TGTGCCTGGAGTGTACCGGGGATTGACTACGAGCAGTACTTC

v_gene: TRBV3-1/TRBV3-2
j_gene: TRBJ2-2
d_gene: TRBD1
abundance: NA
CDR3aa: CASSRSDRGGPGELFF
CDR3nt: TGTGCCAGCAGCCGTTCGGACAGGGGAGGGCCCGGGGAGCTGTTTTTT

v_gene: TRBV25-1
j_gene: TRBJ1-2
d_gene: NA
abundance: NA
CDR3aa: CASEYGYTF
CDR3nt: TGTGCCAGCGAGTATGGCTACACCTTC

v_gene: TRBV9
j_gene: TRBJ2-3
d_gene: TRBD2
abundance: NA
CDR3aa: CASSVVGRAGVTDTQYF
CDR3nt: TGTGCCAGCAGCGTAGTCGGGAGGGCCGGGGTTACCGATACGCAGTATTTT

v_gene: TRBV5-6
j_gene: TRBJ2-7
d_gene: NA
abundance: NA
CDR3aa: CASSLADEQYF
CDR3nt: TGTGCCAGCAGCTTGGCGGACGAGCAGTACTTC

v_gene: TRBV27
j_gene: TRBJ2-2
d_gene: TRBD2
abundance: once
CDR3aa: CASSPPTIISGRRSGELFF
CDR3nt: TGTGCCAGCAGTCCACCGACAATTATAAGCGGGAGAAGGTCCGGGGAGCTGTTTTTT

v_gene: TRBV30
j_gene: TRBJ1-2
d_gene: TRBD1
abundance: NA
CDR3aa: CAWSVDRGVGYTF
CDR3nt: TGTGCCTGGAGTGTCGACAGGGGGGTGGGCTACACCTTC

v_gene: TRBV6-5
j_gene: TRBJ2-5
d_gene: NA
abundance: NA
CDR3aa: CATQDRPQETQYF
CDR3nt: TGTGCCACCCAGGATCGCCCCCAAGAGACCCAGTACTTC

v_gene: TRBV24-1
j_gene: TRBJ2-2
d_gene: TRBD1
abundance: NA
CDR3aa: CATSDPGTADTGELFF
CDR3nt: TGTGCCACCAGTGACCCCGGGACAGCGGACACCGGGGAGCTGTTTTTT

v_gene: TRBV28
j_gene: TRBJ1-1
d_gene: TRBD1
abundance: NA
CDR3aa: CASEEGTGGTEAFF
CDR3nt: TGTGCCAGCGAAGAAGGGACAGGGGGCACTGAAGCTTTCTTT

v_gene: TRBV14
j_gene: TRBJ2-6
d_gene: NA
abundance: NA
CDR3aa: CASSQDGVPFSGANVLTF
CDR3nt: TGTGCCAGCAGCCAAGACGGGGTCCCTTTCTCTGGGGCCAACGTCCTGACTTTC

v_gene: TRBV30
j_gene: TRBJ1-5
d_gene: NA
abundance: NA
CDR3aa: CAWSPARGPQHF
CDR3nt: TGTGCCTGGTCACCGGCTCGCGGGCCCCAGCATTTT

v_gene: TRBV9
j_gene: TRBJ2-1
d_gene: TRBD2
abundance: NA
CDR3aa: CASSVESSGGYNEQFF
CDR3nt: TGTGCCAGCAGCGTAGAGTCTAGCGGGGGTTACAATGAGCAGTTCTTC

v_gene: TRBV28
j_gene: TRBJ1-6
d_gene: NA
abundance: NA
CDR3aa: CASSFRGSPLHF
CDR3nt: TGTGCCAGCAGTTTCAGGGGTTCACCCCTCCACTTT

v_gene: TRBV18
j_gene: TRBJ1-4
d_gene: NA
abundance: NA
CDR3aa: CASSPIGGWANEKLFF
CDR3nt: TGTGCCAGCTCACCAATCGGGGGATGGGCTAATGAAAAACTGTTTTTT

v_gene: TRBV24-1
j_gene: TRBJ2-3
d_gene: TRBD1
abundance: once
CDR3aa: CATSDLGTGGRTDTQYF
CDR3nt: TGTGCCACCAGTGATTTGGGTACAGGGGGGCGAACAGATACGCAGTATTTT

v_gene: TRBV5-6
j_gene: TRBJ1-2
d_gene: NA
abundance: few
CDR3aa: CASSHGPDSTGRGYGYTF
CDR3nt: TGTGCCAGCAGCCACGGACCGGATTCAACTGGAAGGGGCTATGGCTACACCTTC

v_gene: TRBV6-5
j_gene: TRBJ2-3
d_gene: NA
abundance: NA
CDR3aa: CASMAADTQYF
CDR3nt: TGTGCCAGCATGGCTGCAGATACGCAGTATTTT

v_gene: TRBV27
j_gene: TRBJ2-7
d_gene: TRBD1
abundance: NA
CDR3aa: CASRRDREIREQYF
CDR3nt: TGTGCCAGCAGACGGGACAGGGAAATACGCGAGCAGTACTTC

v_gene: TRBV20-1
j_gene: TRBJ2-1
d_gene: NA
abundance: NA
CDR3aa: CSASFRRGFNKNEQFF
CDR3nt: TGCAGTGCTAGTTTCCGAAGGGGGTTTAATAAGAATGAGCAGTTCTTC

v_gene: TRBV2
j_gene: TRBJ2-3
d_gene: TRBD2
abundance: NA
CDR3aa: CASTTGRAADTQYF
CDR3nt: TGTGCCAGCACGACCGGGAGGGCGGCAGATACGCAGTATTTT

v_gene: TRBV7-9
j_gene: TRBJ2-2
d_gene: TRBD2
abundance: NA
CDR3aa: CASSSSGGPGELFF
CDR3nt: TGTGCCAGCAGCTCATCGGGAGGGCCCGGGGAGCTGTTTTTT

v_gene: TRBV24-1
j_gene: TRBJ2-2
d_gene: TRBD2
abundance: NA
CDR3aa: CATSDLDREGPTGELFF
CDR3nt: TGTGCCACCAGTGATTTGGATCGGGAGGGCCCTACCGGGGAGCTGTTTTTT

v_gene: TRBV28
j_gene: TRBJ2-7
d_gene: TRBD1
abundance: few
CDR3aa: CASSSTGWSYEQYF
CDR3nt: TGTGCCAGCAGTTCGACAGGGTGGTCCTACGAGCAGTACTTC

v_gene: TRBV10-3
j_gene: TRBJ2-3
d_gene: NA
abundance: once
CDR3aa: CAISDPGWDHTQYF
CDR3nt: TGTGCCATCAGTGACCCAGGGTGGGATCATACGCAGTATTTT

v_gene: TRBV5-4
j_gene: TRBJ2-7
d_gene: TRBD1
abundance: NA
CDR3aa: CASSTKTGITYEQYF
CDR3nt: TGTGCCAGCAGCACTAAGACAGGGATCACCTACGAGCAGTACTTC

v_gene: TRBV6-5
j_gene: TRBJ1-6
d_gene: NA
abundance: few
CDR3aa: CASSYPRGPLHF
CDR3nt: TGTGCCAGCAGTTACCCCCGGGGGCCCCTCCACTTT

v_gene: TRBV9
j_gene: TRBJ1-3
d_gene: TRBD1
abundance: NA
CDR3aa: CASSVATGQAGNTIYF
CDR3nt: TGTGCCAGCAGCGTAGCTACCGGACAGGCTGGAAACACCATATATTTT

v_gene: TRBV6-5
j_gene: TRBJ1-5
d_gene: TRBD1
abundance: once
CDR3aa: CASRPATGGLQPQHF
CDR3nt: TGTGCCAGCAGACCCGCGACAGGGGGGCTTCAGCCCCAGCATTTT

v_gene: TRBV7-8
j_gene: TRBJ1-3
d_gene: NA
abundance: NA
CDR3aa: CASRIDRNSGNTIYF
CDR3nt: TGTGCCAGCAGGATCGACAGGAACTCTGGAAACACCATATATTTT

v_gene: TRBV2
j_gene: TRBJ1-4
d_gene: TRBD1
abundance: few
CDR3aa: CASSKNRGPNEKLFF
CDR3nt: TGTGCCAGCAGCAAAAACAGGGGGCCGAATGAAAAACTGTTTTTT

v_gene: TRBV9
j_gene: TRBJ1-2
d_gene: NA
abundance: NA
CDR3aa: CASSPHGGDYGYTF
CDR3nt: TGTGCCAGCAGCCCCCATGGCGGTGACTATGGCTACACCTTC

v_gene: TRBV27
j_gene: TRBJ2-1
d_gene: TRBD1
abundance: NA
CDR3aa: CASSLRGLEYNEQFF
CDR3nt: TGTGCCAGCAGTCTCAGGGGGCTAGAGTACAATGAGCAGTTCTTC

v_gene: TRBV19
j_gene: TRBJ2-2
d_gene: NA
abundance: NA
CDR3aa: CASSTSRRNTGELFF
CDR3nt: TGTGCCAGTAGTACGTCCCGGAGGAACACCGGGGAGCTGTTTTTT

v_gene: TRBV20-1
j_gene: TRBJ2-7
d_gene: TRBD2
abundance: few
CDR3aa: CSASQEAGGSYEQYF
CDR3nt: TGCAGTGCTAGTCAGGAAGCGGGAGGATCCTACGAGCAGTACTTC

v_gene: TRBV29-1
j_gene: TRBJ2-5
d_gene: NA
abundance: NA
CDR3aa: CSPASSAETQYF
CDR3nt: TGCAGCCCCGCCTCCAGCGCTGAGACCCAGTACTTC

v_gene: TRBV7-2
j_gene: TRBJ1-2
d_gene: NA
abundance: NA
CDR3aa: CASSFGGGDGYTF
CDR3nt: TGTGCCAGCAGCTTTGGGGGGGGCGATGGCTACACCTTC

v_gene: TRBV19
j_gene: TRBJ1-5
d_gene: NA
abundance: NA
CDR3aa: CASSNMRQQPQHF
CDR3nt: TGTGCCAGTAGTAATATGCGGCAACAGCCCCAGCATTTT

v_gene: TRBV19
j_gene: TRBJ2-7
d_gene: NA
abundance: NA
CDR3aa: CARLRGQERIVDEQYF
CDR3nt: TGTGCCAGACTCAGGGGCCAAGAGAGAATAGTGGACGAGCAGTACTTC

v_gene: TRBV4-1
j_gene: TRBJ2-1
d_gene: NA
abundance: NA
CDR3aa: CASSRDFSGTGGINEQFF
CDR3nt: TGCGCCAGCAGCCGCGACTTCTCCGGGACTGGGGGGATTAATGAGCAGTTCTTC

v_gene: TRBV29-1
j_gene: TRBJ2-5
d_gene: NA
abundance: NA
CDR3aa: CSVFAPTESETQYF
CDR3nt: TGCAGCGTTTTCGCTCCTACAGAATCGGAGACCCAGTACTTC

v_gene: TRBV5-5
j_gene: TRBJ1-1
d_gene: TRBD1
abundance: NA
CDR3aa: CASRPRQGLGTEAFF
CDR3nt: TGTGCCAGCAGACCTAGACAGGGTTTGGGGACTGAAGCTTTCTTT

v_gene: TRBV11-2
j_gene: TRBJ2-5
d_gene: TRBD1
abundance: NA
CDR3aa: CASSPTGKKETQYF
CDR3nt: TGTGCCAGCAGCCCGACAGGGAAAAAGGAGACCCAGTACTTC

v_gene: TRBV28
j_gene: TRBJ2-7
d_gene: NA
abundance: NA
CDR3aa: CASSLPQLEQYF
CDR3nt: TGTGCCAGCAGTTTACCACAGCTCGAGCAGTACTTC

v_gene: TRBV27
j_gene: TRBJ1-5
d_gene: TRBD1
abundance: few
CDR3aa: CASSLGTVGQPQHF
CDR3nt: TGTGCCAGCAGTCTGGGGACAGTGGGTCAGCCCCAGCATTTT

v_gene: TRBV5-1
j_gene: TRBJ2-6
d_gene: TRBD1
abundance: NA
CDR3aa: CASSFTGDPPGANVLTF
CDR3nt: TGCGCCAGCAGCTTTACAGGGGATCCCCCTGGGGCCAACGTCCTGACTTTC

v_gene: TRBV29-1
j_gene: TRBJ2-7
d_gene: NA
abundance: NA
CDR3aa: CSSRAGGVTYEQYF
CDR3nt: TGCAGCTCCCGAGCCGGCGGCGTCACCTACGAGCAGTACTTC

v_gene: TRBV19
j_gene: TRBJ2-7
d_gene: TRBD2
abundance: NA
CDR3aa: CASSQTSGYEQYF
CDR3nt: TGTGCCAGTAGTCAGACTAGCGGATACGAGCAGTACTTC

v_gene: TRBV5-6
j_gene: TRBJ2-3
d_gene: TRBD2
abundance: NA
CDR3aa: CASSLWTSFSSTDTQYF
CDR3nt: TGTGCCAGCAGCCTATGGACTAGCTTCTCTAGCACAGATACGCAGTATTTT